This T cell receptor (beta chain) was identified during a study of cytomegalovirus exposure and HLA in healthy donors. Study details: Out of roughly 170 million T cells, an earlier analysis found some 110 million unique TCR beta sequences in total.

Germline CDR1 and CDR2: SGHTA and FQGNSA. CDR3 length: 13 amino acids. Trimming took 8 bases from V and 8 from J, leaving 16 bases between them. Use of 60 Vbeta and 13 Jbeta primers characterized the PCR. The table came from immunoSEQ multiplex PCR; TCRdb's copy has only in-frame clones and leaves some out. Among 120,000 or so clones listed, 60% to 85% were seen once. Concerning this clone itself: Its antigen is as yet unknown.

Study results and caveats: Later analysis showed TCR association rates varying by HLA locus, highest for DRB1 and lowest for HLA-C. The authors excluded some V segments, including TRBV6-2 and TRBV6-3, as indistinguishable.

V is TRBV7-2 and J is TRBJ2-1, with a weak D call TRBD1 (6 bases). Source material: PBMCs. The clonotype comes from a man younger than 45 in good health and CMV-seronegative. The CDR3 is CASGYTGRDEQFF. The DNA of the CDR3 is TGTGCCAGCGGTTACACAGGGCGGGATGAGCAGTTCTTC.